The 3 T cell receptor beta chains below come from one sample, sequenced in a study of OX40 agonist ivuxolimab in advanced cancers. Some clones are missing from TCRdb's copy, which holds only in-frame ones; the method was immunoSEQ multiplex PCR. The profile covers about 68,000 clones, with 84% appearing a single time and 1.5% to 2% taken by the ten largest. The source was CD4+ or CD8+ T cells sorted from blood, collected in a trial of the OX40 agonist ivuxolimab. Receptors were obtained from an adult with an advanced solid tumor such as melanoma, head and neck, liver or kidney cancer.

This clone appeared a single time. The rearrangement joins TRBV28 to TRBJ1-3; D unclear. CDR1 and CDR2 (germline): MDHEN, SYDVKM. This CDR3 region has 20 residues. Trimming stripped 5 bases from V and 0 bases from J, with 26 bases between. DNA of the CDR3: TGTGCCAGCAGTCCAGTCGGAGGGTCCCCACAGTTTCCCTCTGGAAACACCATATATTTT. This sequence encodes CASSPVGGSPQFPSGNTIYF.

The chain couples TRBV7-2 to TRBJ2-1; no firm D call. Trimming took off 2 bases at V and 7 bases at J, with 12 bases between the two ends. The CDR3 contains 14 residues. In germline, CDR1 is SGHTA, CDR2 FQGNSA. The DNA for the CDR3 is TGTGCCAGCAGCTTATCAGGACCACGGAATGAGCAGTTCTTC. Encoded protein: CASSLSGPRNEQFF.

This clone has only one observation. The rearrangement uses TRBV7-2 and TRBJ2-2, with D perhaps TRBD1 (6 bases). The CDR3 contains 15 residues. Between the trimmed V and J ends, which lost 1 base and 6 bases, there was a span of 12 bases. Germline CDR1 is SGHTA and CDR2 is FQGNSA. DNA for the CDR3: TGTGCCAGCAGCTTAGGACAGGCCCGCGCCGGGGAGCTGTTTTTT. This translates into CASSLGQARAGELFF. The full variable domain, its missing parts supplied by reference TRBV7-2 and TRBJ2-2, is GAGVSQSPSNKVTEKGKDVELRCDPISGHTALYWYRQSLGQGLEFLIYFQGNSAPDKSGLPSDRFSAERTGGSVSTLTIQRTQQEDSAVYLCASSLGQARAGELFFGEGSRLTVL.